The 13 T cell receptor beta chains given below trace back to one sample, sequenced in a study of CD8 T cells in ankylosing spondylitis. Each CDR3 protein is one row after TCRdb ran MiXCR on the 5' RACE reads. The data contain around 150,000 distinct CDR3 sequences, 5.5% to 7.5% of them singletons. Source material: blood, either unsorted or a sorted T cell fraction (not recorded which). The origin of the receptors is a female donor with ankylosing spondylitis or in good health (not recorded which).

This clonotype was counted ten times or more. CDR3 amino acids: CASGIGQLSYEQYF. The CDR3 DNA is TGTGCCAGCGGAATTGGACAGCTCTCTTACGAGCAGTACTTC. The genes are TRBV6-1 and TRBJ2-7; tentative D call: TRBD1 (6 bases). Looked up from germline, CDR1 is MNHNS and CDR2 is SASEGT. CDR3 length: 14 amino acids. Trimming cost V 8 bases and J 4 bases, with 18 bases left between them.

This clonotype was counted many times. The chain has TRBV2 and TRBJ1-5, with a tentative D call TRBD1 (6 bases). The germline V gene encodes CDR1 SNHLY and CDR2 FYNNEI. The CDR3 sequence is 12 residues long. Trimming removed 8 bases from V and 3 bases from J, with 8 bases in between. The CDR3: CASGQNNQPQHF. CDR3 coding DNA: TGTGCCAGCGGACAGAACAATCAGCCCCAGCATTTT.

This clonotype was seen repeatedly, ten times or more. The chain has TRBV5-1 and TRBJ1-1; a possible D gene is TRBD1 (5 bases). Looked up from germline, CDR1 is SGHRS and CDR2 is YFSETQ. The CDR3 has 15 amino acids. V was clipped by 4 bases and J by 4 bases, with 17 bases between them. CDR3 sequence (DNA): TGCGCCAGCAGCCTGAACGAGGGGCGAGGCACTGAAGCTTTCTTT. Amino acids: CASSLNEGRGTEAFF.

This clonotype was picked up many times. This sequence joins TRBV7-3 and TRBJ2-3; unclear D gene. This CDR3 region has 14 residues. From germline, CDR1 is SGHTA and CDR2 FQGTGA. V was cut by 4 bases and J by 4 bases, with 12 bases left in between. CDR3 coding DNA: TGTGCCAGCAGCTCTCGGACGTACCCAGATACGCAGTATTTT. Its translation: CASSSRTYPDTQYF.

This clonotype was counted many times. The CDR3 loop reads CASIEREISEAFF. The CDR3 bases are TGTGCCAGCATAGAACGGGAAATCTCTGAAGCTTTCTTT. The V and J genes are TRBV2 and TRBJ1-1; D gene unclear. This CDR3 contains 13 residues. Trimming shortened V by 7 bases and J by 6 bases, and 15 bases separated the two germline ends. Germline CDR1 is SNHLY and CDR2 is FYNNEI.

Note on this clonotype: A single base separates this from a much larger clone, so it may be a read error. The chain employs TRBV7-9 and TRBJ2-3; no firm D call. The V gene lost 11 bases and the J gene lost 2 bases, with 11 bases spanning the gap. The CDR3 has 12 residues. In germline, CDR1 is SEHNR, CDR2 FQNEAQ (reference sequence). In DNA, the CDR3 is TGTGCCGGCACAAAGTCCACAGATACGCAGTATTTT. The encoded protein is CAGTKSTDTQYF.

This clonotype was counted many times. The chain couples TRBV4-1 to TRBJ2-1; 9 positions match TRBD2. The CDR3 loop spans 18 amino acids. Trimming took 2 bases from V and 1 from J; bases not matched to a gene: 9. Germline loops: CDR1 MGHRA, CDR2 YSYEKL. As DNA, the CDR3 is TGCGCCAGCAGCCAAATACGCACTAGCGGGCTTTCCTACAATGAGCAGTTCTTC. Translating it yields CASSQIRTSGLSYNEQFF.

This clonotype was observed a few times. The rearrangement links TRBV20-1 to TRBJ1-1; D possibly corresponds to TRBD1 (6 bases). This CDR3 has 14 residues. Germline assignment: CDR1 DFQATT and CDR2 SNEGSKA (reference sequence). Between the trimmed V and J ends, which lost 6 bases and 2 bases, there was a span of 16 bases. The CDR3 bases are TGCAGTGCAACCCTGGGGGCGCGTAACACTGAAGCTTTCTTT. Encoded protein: CSATLGARNTEAFF.

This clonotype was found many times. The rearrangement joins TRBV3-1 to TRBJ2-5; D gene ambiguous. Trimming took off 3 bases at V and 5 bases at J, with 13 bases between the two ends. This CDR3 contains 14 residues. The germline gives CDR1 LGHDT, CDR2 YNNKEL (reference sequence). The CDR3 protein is CASSQVGRWETQYF. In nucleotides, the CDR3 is TGTGCCAGCAGCCAGGTAGGGCGGTGGGAGACCCAGTACTTC.

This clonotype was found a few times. The CDR3 loop reads CASSPPAGNSYGYTF. DNA of the CDR3: TGTGCCAGCTCACCACCGGCAGGGAATAGCTATGGCTACACCTTC. The rearrangement uses TRBV18 and TRBJ1-2; weak D call: TRBD1 (5 bases). V lost 0 bases to trimming and J lost 4 bases, with 12 bases between them. CDR3 size: 15 residues. Germline V gene sequence: CDR1 KGHSH, CDR2 LQKENI.

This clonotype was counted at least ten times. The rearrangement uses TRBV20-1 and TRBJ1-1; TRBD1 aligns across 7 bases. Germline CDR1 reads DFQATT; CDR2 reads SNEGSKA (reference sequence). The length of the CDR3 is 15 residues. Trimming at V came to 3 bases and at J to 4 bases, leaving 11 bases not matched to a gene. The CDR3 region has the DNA TGCAGTGCTAGCCCCACAGGGGTTCGGGTCACTGAAGCTTTCTTT. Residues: CSASPTGVRVTEAFF.

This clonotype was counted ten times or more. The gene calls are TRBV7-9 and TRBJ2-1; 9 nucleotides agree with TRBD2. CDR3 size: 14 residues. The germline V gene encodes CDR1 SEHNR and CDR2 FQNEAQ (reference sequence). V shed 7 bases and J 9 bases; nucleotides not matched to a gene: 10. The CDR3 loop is CASIRRGGEVEQFF. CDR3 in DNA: TGTGCCAGCATCCGTCGCGGGGGGGAAGTTGAGCAGTTCTTC. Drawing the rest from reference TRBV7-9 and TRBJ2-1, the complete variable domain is DTGVSQNPRHKITKRGQNVTFRCDPISEHNRLYWYRQTLGQGPEFLTYFQNEAQLEKSRLLSDRFSAERPKGSFSTLEIQRTEQGDSAMYLCASIRRGGEVEQFFGPGTRLTVL.

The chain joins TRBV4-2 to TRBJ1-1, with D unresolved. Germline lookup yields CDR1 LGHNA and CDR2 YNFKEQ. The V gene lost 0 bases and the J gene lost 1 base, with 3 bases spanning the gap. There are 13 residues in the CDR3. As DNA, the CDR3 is TGTGCCAGCAGCCAAGATCGGAACACTGAAGCTTTCTTT. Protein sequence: CASSQDRNTEAFF.